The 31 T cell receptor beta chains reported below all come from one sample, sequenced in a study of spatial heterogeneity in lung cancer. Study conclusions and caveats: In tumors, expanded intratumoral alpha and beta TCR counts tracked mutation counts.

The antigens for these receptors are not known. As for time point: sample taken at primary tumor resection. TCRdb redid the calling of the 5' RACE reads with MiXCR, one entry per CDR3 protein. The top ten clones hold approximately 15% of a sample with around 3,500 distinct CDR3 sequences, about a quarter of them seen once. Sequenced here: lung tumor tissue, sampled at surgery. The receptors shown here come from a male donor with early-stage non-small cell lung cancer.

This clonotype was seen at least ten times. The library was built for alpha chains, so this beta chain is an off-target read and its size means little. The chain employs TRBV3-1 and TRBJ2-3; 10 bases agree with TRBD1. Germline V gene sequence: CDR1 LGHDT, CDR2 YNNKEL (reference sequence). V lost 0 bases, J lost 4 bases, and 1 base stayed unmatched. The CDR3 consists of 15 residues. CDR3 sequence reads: CASSQDGTGADTQYF. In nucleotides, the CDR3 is TGTGCCAGCAGCCAAGATGGGACAGGGGCAGATACGCAGTATTTT.

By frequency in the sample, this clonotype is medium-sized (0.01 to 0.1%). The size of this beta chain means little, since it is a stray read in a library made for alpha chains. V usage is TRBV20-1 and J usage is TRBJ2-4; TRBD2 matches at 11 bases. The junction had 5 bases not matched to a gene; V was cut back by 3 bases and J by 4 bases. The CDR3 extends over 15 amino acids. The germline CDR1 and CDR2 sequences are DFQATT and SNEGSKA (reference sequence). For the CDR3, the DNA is TGCAGTGCTAGGTCCCTAGCGGGAGGAAAAAACATTCAGTACTTC. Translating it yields CSARSLAGGKNIQYF.

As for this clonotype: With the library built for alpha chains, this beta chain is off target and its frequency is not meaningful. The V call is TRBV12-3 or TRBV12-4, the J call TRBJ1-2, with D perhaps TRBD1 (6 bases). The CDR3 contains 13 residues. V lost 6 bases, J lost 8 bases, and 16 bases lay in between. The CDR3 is CASSPGARGGYTF. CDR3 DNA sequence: TGTGCCAGCAGCCCCGGGGCCAGGGGAGGCTACACCTTC.

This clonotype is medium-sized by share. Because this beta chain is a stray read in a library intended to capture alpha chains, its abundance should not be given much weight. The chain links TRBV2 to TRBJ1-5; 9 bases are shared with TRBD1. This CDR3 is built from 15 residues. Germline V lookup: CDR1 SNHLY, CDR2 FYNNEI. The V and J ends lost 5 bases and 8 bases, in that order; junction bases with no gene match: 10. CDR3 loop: CASSSQGAGWKPQHF. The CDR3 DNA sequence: TGTGCCAGCAGTTCACAGGGGGCTGGGTGGAAGCCCCAGCATTTT. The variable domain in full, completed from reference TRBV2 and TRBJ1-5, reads EPEVTQTPSHQVTQMGQEVILRCVPISNHLYFYWYRQILGQKVEFLVSFYNNEISEKSEIFDDQFSVERPDGSNFTLKIRSTKLEDSAMYFCASSSQGAGWKPQHFGDGTRLSIL.

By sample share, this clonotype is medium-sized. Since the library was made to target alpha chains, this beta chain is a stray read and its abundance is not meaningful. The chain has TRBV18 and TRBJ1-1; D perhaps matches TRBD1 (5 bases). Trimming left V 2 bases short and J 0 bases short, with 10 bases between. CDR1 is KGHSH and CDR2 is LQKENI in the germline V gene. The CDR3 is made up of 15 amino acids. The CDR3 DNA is TGTGCCAGCTCACCAGGGGGGGTAATGAACACTGAAGCTTTCTTT. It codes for CASSPGGVMNTEAFF.

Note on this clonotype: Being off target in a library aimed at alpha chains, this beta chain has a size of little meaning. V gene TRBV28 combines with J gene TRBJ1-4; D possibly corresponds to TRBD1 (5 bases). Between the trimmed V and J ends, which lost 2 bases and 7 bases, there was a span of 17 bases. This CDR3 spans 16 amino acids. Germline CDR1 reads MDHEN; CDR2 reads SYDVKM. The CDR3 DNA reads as TGTGCCAGCAGTTTAGGGGCGCCAGGGTGGTCTGAAAAACTGTTTTTT. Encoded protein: CASSLGAPGWSEKLFF. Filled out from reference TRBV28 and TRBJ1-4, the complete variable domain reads DVKVTQSSRYLVKRTGEKVFLECVQDMDHENMFWYRQDPGLGLRLIYFSYDVKMKEKGDIPEGYSVSREKKERFSLILESASTNQTSMYLCASSLGAPGWSEKLFFGSGTQLSVL.

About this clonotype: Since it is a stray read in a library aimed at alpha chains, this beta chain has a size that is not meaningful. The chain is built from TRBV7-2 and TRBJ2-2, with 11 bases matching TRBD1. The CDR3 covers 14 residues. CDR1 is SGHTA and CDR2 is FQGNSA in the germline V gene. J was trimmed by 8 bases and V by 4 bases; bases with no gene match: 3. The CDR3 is CASSWTGGKGELFF. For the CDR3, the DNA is TGTGCCAGCAGCTGGACAGGGGGCAAGGGGGAGCTGTTTTTT.

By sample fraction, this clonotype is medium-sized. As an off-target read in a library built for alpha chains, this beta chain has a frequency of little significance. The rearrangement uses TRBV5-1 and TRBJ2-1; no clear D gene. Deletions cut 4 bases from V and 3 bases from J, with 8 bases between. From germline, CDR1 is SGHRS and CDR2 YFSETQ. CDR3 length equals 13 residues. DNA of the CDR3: TGCGCCAGCAGCCCCGCCCTCTACAATGAGCAGTTCTTC. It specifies CASSPALYNEQFF.

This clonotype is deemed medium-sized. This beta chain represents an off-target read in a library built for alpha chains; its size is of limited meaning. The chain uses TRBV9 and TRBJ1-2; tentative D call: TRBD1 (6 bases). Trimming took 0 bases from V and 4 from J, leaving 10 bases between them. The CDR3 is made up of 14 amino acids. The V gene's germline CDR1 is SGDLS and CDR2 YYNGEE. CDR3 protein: CASSVATGTYGYTF. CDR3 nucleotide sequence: TGTGCCAGCAGCGTAGCTACAGGGACCTATGGCTACACCTTC.

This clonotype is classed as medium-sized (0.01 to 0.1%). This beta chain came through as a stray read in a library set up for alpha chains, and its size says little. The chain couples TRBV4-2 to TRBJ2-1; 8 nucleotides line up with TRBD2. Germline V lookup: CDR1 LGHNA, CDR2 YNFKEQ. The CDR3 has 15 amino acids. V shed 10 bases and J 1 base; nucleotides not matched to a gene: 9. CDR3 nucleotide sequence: TGTGCCACCGCGCGGGGGGAGCGGTCCTACAATGAGCAGTTCTTC. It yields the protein CATARGERSYNEQFF.

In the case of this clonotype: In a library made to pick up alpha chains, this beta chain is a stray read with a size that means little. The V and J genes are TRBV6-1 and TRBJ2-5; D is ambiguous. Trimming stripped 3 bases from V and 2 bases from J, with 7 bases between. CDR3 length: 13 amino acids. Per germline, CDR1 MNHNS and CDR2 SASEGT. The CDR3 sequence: CASSEHQQETQYF. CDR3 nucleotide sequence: TGTGCCAGCAGTGAGCATCAGCAAGAGACCCAGTACTTC.

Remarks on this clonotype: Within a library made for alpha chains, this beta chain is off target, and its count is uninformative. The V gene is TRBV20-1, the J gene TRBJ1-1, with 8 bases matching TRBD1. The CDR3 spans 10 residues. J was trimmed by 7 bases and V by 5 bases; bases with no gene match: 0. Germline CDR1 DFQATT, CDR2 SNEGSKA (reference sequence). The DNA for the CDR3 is TGCAGTGCTGGACAGGGTGAAGCTTTCTTT. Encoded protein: CSAGQGEAFF.

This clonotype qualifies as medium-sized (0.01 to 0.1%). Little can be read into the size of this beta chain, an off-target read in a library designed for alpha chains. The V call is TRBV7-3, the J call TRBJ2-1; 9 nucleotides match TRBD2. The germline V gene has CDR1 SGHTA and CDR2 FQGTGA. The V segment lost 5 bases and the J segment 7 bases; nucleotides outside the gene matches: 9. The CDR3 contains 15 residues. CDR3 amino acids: CASSLIAGVKNEQFF. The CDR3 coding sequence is TGTGCCAGCAGCCTTATAGCGGGAGTTAAGAATGAGCAGTTCTTC.

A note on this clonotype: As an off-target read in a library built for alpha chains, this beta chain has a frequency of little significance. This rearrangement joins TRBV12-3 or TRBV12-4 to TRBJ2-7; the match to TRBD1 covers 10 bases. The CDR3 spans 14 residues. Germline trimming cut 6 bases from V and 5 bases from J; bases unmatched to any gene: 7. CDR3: CASSGQGGRNEQYF. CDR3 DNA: TGTGCCAGCAGCGGACAGGGGGGTAGGAACGAGCAGTACTTC.

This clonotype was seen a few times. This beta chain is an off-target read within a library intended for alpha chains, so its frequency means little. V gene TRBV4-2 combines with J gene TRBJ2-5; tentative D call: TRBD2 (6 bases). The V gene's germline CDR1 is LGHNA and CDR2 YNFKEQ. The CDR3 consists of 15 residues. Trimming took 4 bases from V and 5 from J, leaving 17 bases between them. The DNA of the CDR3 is TGTGCCAGCAGCCCCCGTGGTAGCGGAATGGAGACCCAGTACTTC. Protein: CASSPRGSGMETQYF.

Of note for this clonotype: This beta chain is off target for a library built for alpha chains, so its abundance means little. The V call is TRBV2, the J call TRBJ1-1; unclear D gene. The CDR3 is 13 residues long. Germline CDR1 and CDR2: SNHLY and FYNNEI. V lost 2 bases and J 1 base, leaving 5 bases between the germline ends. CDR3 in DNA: TGTGCCAGCAGTGAACTGGAGAACACTGAAGCTTTCTTT. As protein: CASSELENTEAFF.

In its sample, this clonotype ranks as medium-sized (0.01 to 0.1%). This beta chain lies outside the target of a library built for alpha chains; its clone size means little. CDR3 protein: CASRVTASGYTF. In DNA, the CDR3 is TGTGCCAGCAGAGTTACAGCAAGCGGCTACACCTTC. This chain joins TRBV12-3 or TRBV12-4 and TRBJ1-2; D unclear. Deletions cut 6 bases from V and 8 bases from J, with 13 bases between. CDR3 length: 12 residues.

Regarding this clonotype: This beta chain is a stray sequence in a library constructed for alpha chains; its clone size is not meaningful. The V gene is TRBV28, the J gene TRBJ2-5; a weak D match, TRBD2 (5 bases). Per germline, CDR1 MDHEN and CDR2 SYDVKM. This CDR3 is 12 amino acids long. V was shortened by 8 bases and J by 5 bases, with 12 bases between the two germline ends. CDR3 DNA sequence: TGTGCCAGCGGACCCTGGGAGGAGACCCAGTACTTC. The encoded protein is CASGPWEETQYF.

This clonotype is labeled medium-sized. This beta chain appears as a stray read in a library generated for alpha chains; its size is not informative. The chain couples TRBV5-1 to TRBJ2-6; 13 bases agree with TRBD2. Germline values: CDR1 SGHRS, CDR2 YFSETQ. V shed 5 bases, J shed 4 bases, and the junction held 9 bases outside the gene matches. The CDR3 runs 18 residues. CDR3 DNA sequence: TGCGCCAGCAGACGGACTAGCGGGAGAGGTCTGGGGGCCAACGTCCTGACTTTC. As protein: CASRRTSGRGLGANVLTF.

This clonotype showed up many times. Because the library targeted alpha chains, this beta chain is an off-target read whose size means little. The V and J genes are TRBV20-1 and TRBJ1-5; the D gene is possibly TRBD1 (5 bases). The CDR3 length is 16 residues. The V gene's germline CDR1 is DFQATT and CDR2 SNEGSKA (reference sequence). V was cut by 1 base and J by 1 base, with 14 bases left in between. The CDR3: CSARVTRTFSNQPQHF. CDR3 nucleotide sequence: TGCAGTGCTAGAGTTACCCGGACATTCAGCAATCAGCCCCAGCATTTT.

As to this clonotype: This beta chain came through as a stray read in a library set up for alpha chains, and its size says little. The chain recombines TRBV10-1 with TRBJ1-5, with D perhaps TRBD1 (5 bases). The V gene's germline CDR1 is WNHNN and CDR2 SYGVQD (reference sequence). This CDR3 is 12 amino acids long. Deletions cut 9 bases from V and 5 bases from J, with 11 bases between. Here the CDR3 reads CARGGSYQPQHF. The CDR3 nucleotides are TGCGCCAGGGGGGGTTCTTATCAGCCCCAGCATTTT.

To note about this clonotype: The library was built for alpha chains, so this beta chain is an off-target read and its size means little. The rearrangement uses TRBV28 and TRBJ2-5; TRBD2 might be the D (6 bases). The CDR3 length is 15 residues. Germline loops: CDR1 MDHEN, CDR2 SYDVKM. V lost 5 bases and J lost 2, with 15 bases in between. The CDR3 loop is CASSLPPGVQETQYF. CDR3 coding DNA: TGTGCCAGCAGTCTACCACCGGGAGTTCAAGAGACCCAGTACTTC.

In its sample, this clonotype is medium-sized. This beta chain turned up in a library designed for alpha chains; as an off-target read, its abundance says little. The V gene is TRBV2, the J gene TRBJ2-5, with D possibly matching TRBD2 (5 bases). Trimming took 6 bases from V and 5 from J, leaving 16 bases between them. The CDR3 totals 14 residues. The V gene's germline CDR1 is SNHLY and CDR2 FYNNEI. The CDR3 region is CASRGNTGRETQYF. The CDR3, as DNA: TGTGCCAGCAGGGGGAACACGGGAAGGGAGACCCAGTACTTC.

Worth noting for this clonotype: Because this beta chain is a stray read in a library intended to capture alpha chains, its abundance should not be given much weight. CDR3 sequence: CASSTRRERNTIYF. The CDR3, as DNA: TGTGCCAGCAGTACCCGTCGGGAACGAAACACCATATATTTT. The chain carries TRBV6-5 and TRBJ1-3; no reliable D call. Trimming pared 5 bases from V and 5 bases from J, leaving 13 bases between. The CDR3 extends over 14 amino acids. CDR1 and CDR2 (germline): MNHEY, SVGAGI.

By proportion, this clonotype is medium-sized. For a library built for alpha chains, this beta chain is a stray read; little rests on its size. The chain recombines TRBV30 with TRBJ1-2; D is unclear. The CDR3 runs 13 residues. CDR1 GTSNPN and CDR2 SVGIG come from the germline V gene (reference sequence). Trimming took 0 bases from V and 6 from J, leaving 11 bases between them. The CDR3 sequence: CAWSVRAQDGYTF. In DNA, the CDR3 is TGTGCCTGGAGTGTTAGGGCCCAAGATGGCTACACCTTC.

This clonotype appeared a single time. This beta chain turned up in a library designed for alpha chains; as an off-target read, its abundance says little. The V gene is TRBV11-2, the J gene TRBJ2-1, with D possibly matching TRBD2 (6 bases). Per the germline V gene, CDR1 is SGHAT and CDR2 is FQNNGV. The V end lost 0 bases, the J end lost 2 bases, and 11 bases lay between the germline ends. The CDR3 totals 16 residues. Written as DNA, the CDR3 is TGTGCCAGCAGCTTAGATCTTGGACTAACCTACAATGAGCAGTTCTTC. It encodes CASSLDLGLTYNEQFF.

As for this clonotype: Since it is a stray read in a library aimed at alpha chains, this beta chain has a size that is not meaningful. CDR3 bases: TGTGCCAGCAGTTTCTCCGGGACAGGGGTGGCACCCCTCCACTTT. Its translation is CASSFSGTGVAPLHF. This chain connects TRBV12-3 or TRBV12-4 to TRBJ1-6; 10 positions match TRBD1. V shed 3 bases and J 11 bases; nucleotides not matched to a gene: 7. CDR3 length equals 15 residues.

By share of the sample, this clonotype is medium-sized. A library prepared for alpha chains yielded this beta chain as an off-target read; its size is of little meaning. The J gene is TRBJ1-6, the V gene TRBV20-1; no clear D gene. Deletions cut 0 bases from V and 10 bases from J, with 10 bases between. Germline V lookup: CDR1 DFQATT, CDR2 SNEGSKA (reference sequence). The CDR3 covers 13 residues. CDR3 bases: TGCAGTGCTAGAGAGGGAGATTGGTCACCCCTCCACTTT. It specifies CSAREGDWSPLHF.

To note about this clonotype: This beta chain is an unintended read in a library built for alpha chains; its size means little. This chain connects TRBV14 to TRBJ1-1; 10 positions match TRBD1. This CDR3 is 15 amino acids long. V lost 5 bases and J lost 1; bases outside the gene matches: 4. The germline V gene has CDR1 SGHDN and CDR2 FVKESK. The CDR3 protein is CASSKRQGANTEAFF. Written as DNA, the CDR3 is TGTGCCAGCAGCAAGAGACAGGGGGCGAACACTGAAGCTTTCTTT.

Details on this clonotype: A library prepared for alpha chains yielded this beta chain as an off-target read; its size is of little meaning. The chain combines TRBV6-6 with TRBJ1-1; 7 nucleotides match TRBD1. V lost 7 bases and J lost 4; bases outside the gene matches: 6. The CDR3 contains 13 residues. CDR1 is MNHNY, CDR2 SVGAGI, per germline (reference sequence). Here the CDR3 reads CASTIDRATEAFF. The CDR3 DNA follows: TGTGCCAGCACCATAGACAGGGCCACTGAAGCTTTCTTT.

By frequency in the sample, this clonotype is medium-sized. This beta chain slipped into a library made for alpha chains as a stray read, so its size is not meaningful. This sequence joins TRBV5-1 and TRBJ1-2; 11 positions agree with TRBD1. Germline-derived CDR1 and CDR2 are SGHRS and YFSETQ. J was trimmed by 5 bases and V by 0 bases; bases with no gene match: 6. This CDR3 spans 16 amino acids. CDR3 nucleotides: TGCGCCAGCAGCTTGGGGACAGGGGGCGCGAGGTATGGCTACACCTTC. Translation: CASSLGTGGARYGYTF.